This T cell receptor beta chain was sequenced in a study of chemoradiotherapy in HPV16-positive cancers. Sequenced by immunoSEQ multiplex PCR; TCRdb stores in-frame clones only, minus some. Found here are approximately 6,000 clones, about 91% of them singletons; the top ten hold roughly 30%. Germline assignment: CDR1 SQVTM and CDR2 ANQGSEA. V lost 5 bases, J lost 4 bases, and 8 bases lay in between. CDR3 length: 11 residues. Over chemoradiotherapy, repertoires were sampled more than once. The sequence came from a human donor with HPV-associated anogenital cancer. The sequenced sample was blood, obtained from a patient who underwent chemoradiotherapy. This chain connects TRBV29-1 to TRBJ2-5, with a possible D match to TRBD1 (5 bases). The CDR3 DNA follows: TGCAGCGTTCTTCAGGGAGAGACCCAGTACTTC. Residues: CSVLQGETQYF.